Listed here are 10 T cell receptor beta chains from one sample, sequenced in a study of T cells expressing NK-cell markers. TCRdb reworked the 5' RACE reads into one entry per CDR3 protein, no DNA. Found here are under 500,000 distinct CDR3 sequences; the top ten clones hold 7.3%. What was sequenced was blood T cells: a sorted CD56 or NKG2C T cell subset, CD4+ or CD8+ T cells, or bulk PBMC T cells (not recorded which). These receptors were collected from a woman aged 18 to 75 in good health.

This chain's CDR3 is CSVPWDLNTGELFF. This rearrangement joins TRBV29-1 to TRBJ2-2; TCRdb calls TRBD2, which cannot be checked without DNA. The CDR3 loop spans 14 amino acids. CDR1 SQVTM and CDR2 ANQGSEA come from the germline V gene.

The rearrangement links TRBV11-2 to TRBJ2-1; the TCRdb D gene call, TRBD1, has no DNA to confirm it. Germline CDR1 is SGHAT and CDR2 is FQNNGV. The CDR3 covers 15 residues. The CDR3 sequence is CASSLGSGGRSEQFF.

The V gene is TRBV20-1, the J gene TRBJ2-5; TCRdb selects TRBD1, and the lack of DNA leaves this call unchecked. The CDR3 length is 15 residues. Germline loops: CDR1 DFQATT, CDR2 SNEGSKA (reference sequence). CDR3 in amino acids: CSARLPGGRKETQYF.

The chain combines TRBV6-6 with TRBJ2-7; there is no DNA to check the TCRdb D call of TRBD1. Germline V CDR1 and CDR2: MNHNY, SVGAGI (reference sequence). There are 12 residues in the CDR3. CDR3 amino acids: CASSADRTSEYF.

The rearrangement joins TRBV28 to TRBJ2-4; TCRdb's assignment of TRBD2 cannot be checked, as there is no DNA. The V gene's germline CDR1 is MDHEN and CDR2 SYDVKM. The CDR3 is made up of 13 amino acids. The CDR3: CASSLGPTNIQYF.

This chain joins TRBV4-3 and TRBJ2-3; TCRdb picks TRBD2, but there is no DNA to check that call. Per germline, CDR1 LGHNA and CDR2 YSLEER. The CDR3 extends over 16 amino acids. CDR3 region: CASSQRLAGTTDTQYF.

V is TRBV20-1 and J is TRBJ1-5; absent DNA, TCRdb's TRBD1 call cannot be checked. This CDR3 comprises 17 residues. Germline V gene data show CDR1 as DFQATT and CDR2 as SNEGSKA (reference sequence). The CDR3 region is CSAPRGGGVGSNQPQHF.

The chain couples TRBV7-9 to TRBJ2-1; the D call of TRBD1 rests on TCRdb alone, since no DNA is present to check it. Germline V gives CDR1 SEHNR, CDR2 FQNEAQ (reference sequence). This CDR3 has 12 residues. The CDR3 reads CASNGPGNEQFF.

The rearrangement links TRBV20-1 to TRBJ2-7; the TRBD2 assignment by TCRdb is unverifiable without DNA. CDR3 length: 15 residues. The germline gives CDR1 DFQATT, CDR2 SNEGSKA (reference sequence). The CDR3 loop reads CSARVSSGRVYEQYF.

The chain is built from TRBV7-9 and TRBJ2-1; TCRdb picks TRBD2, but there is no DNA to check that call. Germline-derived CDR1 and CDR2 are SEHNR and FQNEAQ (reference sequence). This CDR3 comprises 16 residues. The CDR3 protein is CASSFRGLAGINEQFF.